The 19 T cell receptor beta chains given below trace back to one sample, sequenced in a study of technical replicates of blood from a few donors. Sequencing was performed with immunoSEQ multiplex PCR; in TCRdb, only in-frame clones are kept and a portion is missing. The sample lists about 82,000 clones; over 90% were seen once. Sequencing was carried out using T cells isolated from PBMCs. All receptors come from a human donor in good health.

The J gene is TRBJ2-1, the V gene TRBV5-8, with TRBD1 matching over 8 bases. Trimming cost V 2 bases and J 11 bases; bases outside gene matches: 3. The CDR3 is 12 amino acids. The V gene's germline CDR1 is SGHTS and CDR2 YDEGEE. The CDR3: CASSFRDRQQFF. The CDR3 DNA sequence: TGTGCCAGCAGCTTCCGGGACAGGCAGCAGTTCTTC.

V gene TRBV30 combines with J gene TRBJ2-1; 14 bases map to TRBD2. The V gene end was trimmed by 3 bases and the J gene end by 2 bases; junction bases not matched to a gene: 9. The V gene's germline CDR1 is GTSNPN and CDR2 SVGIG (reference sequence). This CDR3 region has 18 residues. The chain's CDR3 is CAWSDTSTSGRAYNEQFF. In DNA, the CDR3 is TGTGCCTGGAGCGACACCTCGACTAGCGGGAGGGCCTACAATGAGCAGTTCTTC.

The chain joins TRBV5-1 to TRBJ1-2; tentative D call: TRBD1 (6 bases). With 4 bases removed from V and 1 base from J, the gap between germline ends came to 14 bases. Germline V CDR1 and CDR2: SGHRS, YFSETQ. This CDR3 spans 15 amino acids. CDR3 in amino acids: CASSQSRDNNYGYTF. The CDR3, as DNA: TGCGCCAGCAGCCAAAGCCGGGACAATAACTATGGCTACACCTTC.

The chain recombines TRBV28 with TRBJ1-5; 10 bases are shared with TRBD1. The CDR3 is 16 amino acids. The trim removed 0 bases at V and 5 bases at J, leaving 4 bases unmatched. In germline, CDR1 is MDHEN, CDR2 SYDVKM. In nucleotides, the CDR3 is TGTGCCAGCAGTTTATGGAGGACAGGGGGGCATCAGCCCCAGCATTTT. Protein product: CASSLWRTGGHQPQHF.

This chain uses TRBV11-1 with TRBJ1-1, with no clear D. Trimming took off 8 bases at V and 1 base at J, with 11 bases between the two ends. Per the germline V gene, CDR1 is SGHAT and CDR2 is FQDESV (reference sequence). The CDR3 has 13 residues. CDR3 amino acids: CASGEKTNTEAFF. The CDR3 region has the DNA TGTGCCAGCGGGGAGAAGACGAACACTGAAGCTTTCTTT.

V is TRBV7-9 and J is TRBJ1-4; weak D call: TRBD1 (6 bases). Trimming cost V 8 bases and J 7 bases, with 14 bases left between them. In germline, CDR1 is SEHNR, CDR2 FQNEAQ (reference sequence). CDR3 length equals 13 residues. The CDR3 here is CASGIRGAEKLFF. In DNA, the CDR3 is TGTGCCAGCGGTATTCGGGGGGCTGAAAAACTGTTTTTT.

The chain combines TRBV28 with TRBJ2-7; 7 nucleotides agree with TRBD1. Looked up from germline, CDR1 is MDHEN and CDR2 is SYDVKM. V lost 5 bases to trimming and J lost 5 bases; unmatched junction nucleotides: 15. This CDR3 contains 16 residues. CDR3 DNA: TGTGCCAGCAGTCAACCCCGTGGCAGGGGGAAGAACGAGCAGTACTTC. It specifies CASSQPRGRGKNEQYF.

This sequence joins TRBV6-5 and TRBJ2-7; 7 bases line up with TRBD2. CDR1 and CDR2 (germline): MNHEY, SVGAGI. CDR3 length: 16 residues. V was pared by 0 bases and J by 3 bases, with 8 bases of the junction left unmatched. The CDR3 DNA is TGTGCCAGCAGTTACTCGGGGAGGGTTCTACTCTACGAGCAGTACTTC. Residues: CASSYSGRVLLYEQYF.

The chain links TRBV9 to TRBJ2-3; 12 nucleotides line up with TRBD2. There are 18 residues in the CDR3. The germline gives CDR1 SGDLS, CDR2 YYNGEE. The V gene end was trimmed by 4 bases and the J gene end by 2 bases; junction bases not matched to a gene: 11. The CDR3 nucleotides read TGTGCCAGCAGCCAACAACCCGGACTAGCGGGAAACACAGATACGCAGTATTTT. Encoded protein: CASSQQPGLAGNTDTQYF.

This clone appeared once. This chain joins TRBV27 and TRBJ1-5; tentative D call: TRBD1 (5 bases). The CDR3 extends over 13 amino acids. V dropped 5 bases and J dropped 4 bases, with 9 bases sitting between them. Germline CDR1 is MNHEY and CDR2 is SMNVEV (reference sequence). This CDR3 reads CASSRTQNQPQHF. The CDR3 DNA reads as TGTGCCAGCAGTAGGACACAGAATCAGCCCCAGCATTTT.

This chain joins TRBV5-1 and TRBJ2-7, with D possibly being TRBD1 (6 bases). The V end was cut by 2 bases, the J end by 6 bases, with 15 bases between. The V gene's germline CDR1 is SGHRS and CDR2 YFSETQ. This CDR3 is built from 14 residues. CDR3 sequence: CASSFQGPASEQYF. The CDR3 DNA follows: TGCGCCAGCAGCTTTCAGGGGCCCGCTAGCGAGCAGTACTTC.

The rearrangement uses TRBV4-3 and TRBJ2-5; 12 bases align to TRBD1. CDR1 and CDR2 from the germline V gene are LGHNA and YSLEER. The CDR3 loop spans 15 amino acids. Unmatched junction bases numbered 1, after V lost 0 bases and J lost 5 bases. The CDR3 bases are TGCGCCAGCAGCCAAGATGGGACAGGGGGCGAGACCCAGTACTTC. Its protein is CASSQDGTGGETQYF.

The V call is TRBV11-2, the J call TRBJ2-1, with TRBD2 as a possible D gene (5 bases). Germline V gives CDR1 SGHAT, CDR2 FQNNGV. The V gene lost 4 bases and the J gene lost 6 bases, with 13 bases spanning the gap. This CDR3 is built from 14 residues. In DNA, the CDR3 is TGTGCCAGCAGCTCCTCCGGGGTTTTCAATGAGCAGTTCTTC. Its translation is CASSSSGVFNEQFF.

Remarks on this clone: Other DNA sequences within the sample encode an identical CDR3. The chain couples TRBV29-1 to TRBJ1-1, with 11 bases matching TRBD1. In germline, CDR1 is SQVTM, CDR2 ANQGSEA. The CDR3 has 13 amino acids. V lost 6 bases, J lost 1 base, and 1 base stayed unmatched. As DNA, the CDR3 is TGCAGCGTGGGGACAGGGGGGAACACTGAAGCTTTCTTT. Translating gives CSVGTGGNTEAFF.

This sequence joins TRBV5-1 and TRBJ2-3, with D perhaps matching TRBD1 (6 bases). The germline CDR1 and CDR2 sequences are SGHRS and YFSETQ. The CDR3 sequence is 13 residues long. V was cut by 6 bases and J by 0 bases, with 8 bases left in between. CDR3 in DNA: TGCGCCAGCAACAGGGTGAGCACAGATACGCAGTATTTT. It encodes CASNRVSTDTQYF.

CDR3 DNA: TGTGCCAGCAGCCAGACCGGGACTAGCTCCTACAATGAGCAGTTCTTC. Translating gives CASSQTGTSSYNEQFF. V usage is TRBV7-2 and J usage is TRBJ2-1; the match to TRBD2 covers 8 bases. Trimming cost V 5 bases and J 0 bases; bases outside gene matches: 6. The CDR3 totals 16 residues. The germline gives CDR1 SGHTA, CDR2 FQGNSA.

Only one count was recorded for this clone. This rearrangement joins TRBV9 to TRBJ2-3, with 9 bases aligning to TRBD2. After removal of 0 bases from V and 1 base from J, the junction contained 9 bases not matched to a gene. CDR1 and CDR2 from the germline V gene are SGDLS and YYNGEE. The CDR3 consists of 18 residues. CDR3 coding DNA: TGTGCCAGCAGCGTAGCTGGCGGCGGGAGGGCCGGCACAGATACGCAGTATTTT. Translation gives CASSVAGGGRAGTDTQYF.

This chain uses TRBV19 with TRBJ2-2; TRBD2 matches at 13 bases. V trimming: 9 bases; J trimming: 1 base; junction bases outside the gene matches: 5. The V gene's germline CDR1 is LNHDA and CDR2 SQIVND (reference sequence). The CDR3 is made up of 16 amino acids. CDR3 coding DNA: TGTGCCAGCCGAACTAGCGGGAGGGTGAACACCGGGGAGCTGTTTTTT. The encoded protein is CASRTSGRVNTGELFF.

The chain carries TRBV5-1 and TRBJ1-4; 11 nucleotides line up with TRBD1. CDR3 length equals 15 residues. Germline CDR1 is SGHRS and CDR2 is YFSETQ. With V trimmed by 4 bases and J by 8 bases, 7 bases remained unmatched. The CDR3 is CASSPGTGGEEKLFF. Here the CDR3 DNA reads TGCGCCAGCAGCCCAGGGACAGGGGGTGAGGAAAAACTGTTTTTT.